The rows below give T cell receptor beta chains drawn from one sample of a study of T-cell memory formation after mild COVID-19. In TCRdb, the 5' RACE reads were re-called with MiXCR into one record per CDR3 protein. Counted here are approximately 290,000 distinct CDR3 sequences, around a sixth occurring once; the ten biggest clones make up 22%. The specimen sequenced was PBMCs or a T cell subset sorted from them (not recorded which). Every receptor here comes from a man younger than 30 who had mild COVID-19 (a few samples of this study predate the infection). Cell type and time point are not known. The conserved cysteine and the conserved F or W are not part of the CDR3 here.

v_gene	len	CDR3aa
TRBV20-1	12	SARDGSSGNTIY
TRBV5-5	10	ASSLSQGFLF
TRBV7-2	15	ASSPTGTSGGPDTQY
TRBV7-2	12	ATDSGIAFDTQY
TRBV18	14	ASSPPASGGADTQY
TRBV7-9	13	ASSIPGQPTGELF
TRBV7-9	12	ASEIRGGTDTQY
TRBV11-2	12	ASKGQGATYEQY
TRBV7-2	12	ASSQRWGDTEAF
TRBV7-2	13	ASSPAALVYNEQF
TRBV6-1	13	ASSDGRIINYGYT
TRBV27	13	ASTLDRTGVDEQF
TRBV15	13	ATSRGSQSNQPQH
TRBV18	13	ASSLDRVGTGEQY
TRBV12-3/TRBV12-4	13	ASSLRDREDEKLF
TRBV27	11	ASSLSGNQPQH
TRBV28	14	ASRPPGQANTGELF
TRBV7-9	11	ASSLAGVDEQF
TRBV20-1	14	SARDPAGGHSDEQY
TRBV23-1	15	ASSQSPGALRCNEQF
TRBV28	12	ASSLMGMGETQY
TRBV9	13	ASSVHRGPGNTIY
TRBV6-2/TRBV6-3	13	ASSYSELHQETQY
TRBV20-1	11	SAREDSYNEQF
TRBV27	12	ASSMDRGGYEQY
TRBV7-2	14	ASSLVWGASNQPQH
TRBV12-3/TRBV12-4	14	ASSPHPGRALFGYT
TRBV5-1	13	ASSLVLGADETQY